Listed here is a single T cell receptor beta chain. The antigen remains unidentified. The record originates from a study of Graves' ophthalmopathy and Graves' hyperthyroidism. Points from the study as a whole: Detected in blood as well were most expanded thyroid clonotypes with frequency above 0.001.

For repertoire sequencing, the TCR beta CDR3 regions were amplified from RNA transcripts. RT-PCR with HTBI primers came first, then second-round multiplex PCR. Using its own MiXCR run on the multiplex PCR reads, TCRdb lists one record per CDR3 protein. The sample includes around 590,000 distinct CDR3 sequences, 39% of them seen just once. Per the germline V gene, CDR1 is SQVTM and CDR2 is ANQGSEA. CDR3 length: 14 residues. Trimming took 5 bases from V and 0 from J; bases not matched to a gene: 3. The clonotype was recovered from an adult man with Graves' hyperthyroidism. The specimen sequenced was peripheral blood or thyroid tissue (not recorded which). The chain has TRBV29-1 and TRBJ2-2; 7 nucleotides agree with TRBD1. CDR3 nucleotides: TGCAGCGTTTCCGGGACAGCGAACACCGGGGAGCTGTTTTTT. This codes for CSVSGTANTGELFF.